The 5 T cell receptor beta chains listed next were all sequenced from one sample in a study of CD8 T cells in ankylosing spondylitis. These receptors have no known antigen. TCRdb reprocessed the 5' RACE reads with MiXCR, giving one entry per CDR3 protein. The data hold roughly 370,000 distinct CDR3 sequences, with 20% to 25% observed a single time. Study-wide points: A TCR beta motif of seven or eight highly homologous variants appeared characteristic of ankylosing spondylitis blood.

Sequenced sample: blood, either unsorted or a sorted T cell fraction (not recorded which). The receptors were sampled from a male donor with ankylosing spondylitis.

The chain recombines TRBV11-1 with TRBJ2-7; 9 bases are a match to TRBD2. J lost 10 bases, V lost 5 bases, and 6 bases had no gene match. This CDR3 region has 12 residues. Per germline, CDR1 SGHAT and CDR2 FQDESV (reference sequence). In DNA, the CDR3 is TGTGCCAGCAGCCGGCTAGCGGGGCTACAGTACTTC. Translation gives CASSRLAGLQYF.

This clonotype appeared a few times. V and J are TRBV7-9 and TRBJ1-6, with D perhaps matching TRBD1 (5 bases). CDR1 and CDR2 (germline): SEHNR, FQNEAQ (reference sequence). V gave up 4 bases and J gave up 6 bases, with 10 bases separating them. The CDR3 is 14 amino acids. In DNA, the CDR3 is TGTGCCAGCAGCTCGGGACCCAGTAATTCACCCCTCCACTTT. Translated: CASSSGPSNSPLHF.

The V gene is TRBV27, the J gene TRBJ2-3; D assignment may be TRBD1 or TRBD2 (6 bases each). V was pared by 6 bases and J by 3 bases, with 19 bases between. CDR3 length: 16 amino acids. From germline, CDR1 is MNHEY and CDR2 SMNVEV (reference sequence). CDR3 sequence: CASSYEARRGTDTQYF. The CDR3 DNA is TGTGCCAGCAGCTACGAAGCCAGGAGGGGGACAGATACGCAGTATTTT.

This rearrangement joins TRBV5-1 to TRBJ1-5; TRBD1 might be the D (5 bases). The CDR3 length is 14 residues. The V gene lost 2 bases and the J gene lost 2 bases, with 8 bases spanning the gap. Germline assignment: CDR1 SGHRS and CDR2 YFSETQ. Written as DNA, the CDR3 is TGCGCCAGCAGCTTAGGGGATGGCAATCAGCCCCAGCATTTT. This sequence encodes CASSLGDGNQPQHF.

This clonotype was seen more than once but under ten times. The V call is TRBV28, the J call TRBJ2-7, with D possibly being TRBD1 (5 bases). In germline, CDR1 is MDHEN, CDR2 SYDVKM. The CDR3 spans 13 residues. V dropped 7 bases and J dropped 6 bases, with 16 bases sitting between them. DNA for the CDR3: TGTGCCAGCATCGCGGCAGGGCTGCGCGAGCAGTACTTC. As protein: CASIAAGLREQYF.